Below, 22 T cell receptor beta chains from the same sample are listed, as sequenced in a study of cytomegalovirus exposure and HLA in healthy donors. Vbeta (60) and Jbeta (13) primers were used in the PCR. The data were produced by immunoSEQ multiplex PCR, yet TCRdb's version contains in-frame clones alone and is incomplete. The sample consists of approximately 110,000 clones, over 55% of them appearing once. The specimen was PBMCs. The receptors were sampled from a man younger than 35 in good health and CMV-seropositive.

The chain combines TRBV5-6 with TRBJ2-5, with D tentatively TRBD1 (5 bases). Judging by the DNA end, TRBJ2-7 fits better; the J call may be wrong. CDR1 is SGHDT, CDR2 YYEEEE, per germline. This CDR3 contains 11 residues. The CDR3 sequence is CASRQGYEQYF. DNA of the CDR3: TGTGCCAGCAGGCAGGGTTACGAGCAGTACTTC.

This chain connects TRBV28 to TRBJ1-5; the D is unclear. The V end lost 9 bases, the J end lost 6 bases, and 18 bases lay between the germline ends. The CDR3 loop spans 14 amino acids. Germline CDR1 reads MDHEN; CDR2 reads SYDVKM. The CDR3: CASSEPFTPQPQHF. As DNA, the CDR3 is TGTGCCAGTTCGGAGCCGTTCACCCCTCAGCCCCAGCATTTT.

The chain joins TRBV5-1 to TRBJ1-2, with D hard to call. This CDR3 contains 13 residues. V lost 0 bases, J lost 6 bases, and 9 bases lay in between. Germline V gene sequence: CDR1 SGHRS, CDR2 YFSETQ. CDR3 bases: TGCGCCAGCAGCTTGGGTAGCGGGGATGGCTACACCTTC. Translating it yields CASSLGSGDGYTF.

V gene TRBV13 combines with J gene TRBJ2-3, with a possible D match to TRBD1 (6 bases). Germline V CDR1 and CDR2: PRHDT, FYEKMQ (reference sequence). CDR3 length: 13 residues. Trimming stripped 11 bases from V and 4 bases from J, with 16 bases between. CDR3 sequence: CAGPRGFADTQYF. The CDR3 DNA reads TGTGCCGGCCCCAGGGGTTTTGCAGATACGCAGTATTTT. The full variable domain, its missing parts supplied by reference TRBV13 and TRBJ2-3, is AAGVIQSPRHLIKEKRETATLKCYPIPRHDTVYWYQQGPGQDPQFLISFYEKMQSDKGSIPDRFSAQQFSDYHSELNMSSLELGDSALYFCAGPRGFADTQYFGPGTRLTVL.

This chain connects TRBV18 to TRBJ1-1, with 9 bases matching TRBD1. The CDR3 is 17 residues long. The V segment lost 3 bases and the J segment 0 bases; nucleotides outside the gene matches: 8. The germline CDR1 and CDR2 sequences are KGHSH and LQKENI. This CDR3 reads CASSPQTGGRLNTEAFF. CDR3 nucleotides: TGTGCCAGCTCACCGCAAACAGGGGGCCGTCTGAACACTGAAGCTTTCTTT. The complete variable domain, with remaining parts taken from reference TRBV18 and TRBJ1-1, reads NAGVMQNPRHLVRRRGQEARLRCSPMKGHSHVYWYRQLPEEGLKFMVYLQKENIIDESGMPKERFSAEFPKEGPSILRIQQVVRGDSAAYFCASSPQTGGRLNTEAFFGQGTRLTVV.

The V call is TRBV7-9, the J call TRBJ2-5; 8 bases line up with TRBD1. Germline CDR1 is SEHNR and CDR2 is FQNEAQ (reference sequence). This CDR3 has 14 amino acids. V shed 6 bases and J 5 bases; nucleotides not matched to a gene: 8. The CDR3 reads CASRTWDRSETQYF. As DNA, the CDR3 is TGTGCCAGCAGAACCTGGGACAGGAGCGAGACCCAGTACTTC.

In this sample, this clone turned up a few times. The chain has TRBV6-4 and TRBJ2-1; 15 bases align to TRBD2. CDR3 length equals 15 residues. Germline V CDR1 and CDR2: MRHNA, SNTAGT. Trimming took 4 bases from V and 6 from J; bases not matched to a gene: 1. The CDR3, as DNA: TGTGCCAGCAGTGGGACTAGCGGGGGGGCCAATGAGCAGTTCTTC. This gives the protein CASSGTSGGANEQFF.

This clone was seen only a few times. The V call is TRBV25-1, the J call TRBJ2-7; D not resolved. Germline lookup yields CDR1 MGHDK and CDR2 SYGVNS. V was shortened by 1 base and J by 4 bases, with 11 bases between the two germline ends. The CDR3 sequence is 14 residues long. CDR3: CASSESSRMYEQYF. CDR3 coding DNA: TGTGCCAGCAGTGAATCGTCCAGGATGTACGAGCAGTACTTC.

This chain joins TRBV7-2 and TRBJ2-7, with a possible D match to TRBD1 (6 bases). The germline V gene has CDR1 SGHTA and CDR2 FQGNSA. Trimming removed 5 bases from V and 0 bases from J, with 14 bases in between. This CDR3 is built from 15 residues. This CDR3 is CASSLETGSSYEQYF. DNA for the CDR3: TGTGCCAGCAGCCTCGAAACAGGGAGCTCCTACGAGCAGTACTTC.

The chain employs TRBV5-1 and TRBJ1-6; unclear D gene. V gave up 0 bases and J gave up 9 bases, with 7 bases separating them. This CDR3 spans 13 amino acids. CDR1 and CDR2 from the germline V gene are SGHRS and YFSETQ. The CDR3 DNA follows: TGCGCCAGCAGCTTGGTTCCGAGTTCACCCCTCCACTTT. Translated: CASSLVPSSPLHF.

The chain has TRBV19 and TRBJ1-2, with D tentatively TRBD1 (5 bases). CDR1 LNHDA and CDR2 SQIVND come from the germline V gene (reference sequence). The CDR3 totals 18 residues. The V and J ends lost 4 bases and 5 bases respectively, with 26 bases between them. DNA of the CDR3: TGTGCCAGTAGTACAACCGCCTATCGGGGGGGACTACCGTATGGCTACACCTTC. It codes for CASSTTAYRGGLPYGYTF.

The CDR3 DNA sequence: TGTGCCAGCAGTTACTTTCGAGGCACCGGGGAGCTGTTTTTT. This translates into CASSYFRGTGELFF. The rearrangement joins TRBV6-7 to TRBJ2-2; D unresolved. TRBV6-7 is noted as an ORF with a role that remains uncertain. This CDR3 is built from 14 residues. Trimming left V 1 base short and J 4 bases short, with 7 bases between.

The rearrangement joins TRBV18 to TRBJ2-1; tentative D call: TRBD1 (6 bases). There are 14 residues in the CDR3. The V end was cut by 1 base, the J end by 3 bases, with 7 bases between. The germline CDR1 and CDR2 sequences are KGHSH and LQKENI. CDR3 protein: CASSPQGDYNEQFF. In DNA form, the CDR3 reads TGTGCCAGCTCACCACAGGGGGACTACAATGAGCAGTTCTTC.

Details on this clone: One end of the junction does not line up with germline, which may come from a read error. The chain is built from TRBV7-9 and TRBJ2-3; the match to TRBD2 covers 8 bases. This CDR3 has 13 residues. Germline-derived CDR1 and CDR2 are SEHNR and FQNEAQ (reference sequence). The CDR3 protein is CTSSGGRTDTQYF. The CDR3 DNA follows: TGTACCAGCAGCGGGGGCCGCACAGATACGCAGTATTTT.

This chain connects TRBV11-2 to TRBJ1-1; possible D gene TRBD1, 6 bases. V lost 5 bases, J lost 11 bases, and 15 bases lay in between. Germline values: CDR1 SGHAT, CDR2 FQNNGV. The CDR3 is made up of 12 amino acids. The DNA for the CDR3 is TGTGCCAGCAGCCTCGCCGGGACAAGGGCTTTCTTT. It translates to CASSLAGTRAFF.

The gene calls are TRBV5-1 and TRBJ1-1, with a weak D call TRBD1 (6 bases). From germline, CDR1 is SGHRS and CDR2 YFSETQ. The length of the CDR3 is 15 residues. V dropped 0 bases and J dropped 0 bases, with 9 bases sitting between them. The DNA for the CDR3 is TGCGCCAGCAGCTTGGACAGGGTCATGAACACTGAAGCTTTCTTT. Translation: CASSLDRVMNTEAFF.

The V and J genes are TRBV4-1 and TRBJ2-7, with a tentative D call TRBD1 (6 bases). The germline V and J ends were trimmed by 5 bases and 0 bases, with 17 bases remaining between them. The CDR3 covers 16 residues. The germline V gene has CDR1 MGHRA and CDR2 YSYEKL. Here the CDR3 DNA reads TGCGCCAGCAGCTTACACCAGGGGTCGGGCTCCTACGAGCAGTACTTC. As protein: CASSLHQGSGSYEQYF.

The V call is TRBV5-1, the J call TRBJ1-3; 9 bases are shared with TRBD1. Germline V gives CDR1 SGHRS, CDR2 YFSETQ. V gave up 4 bases and J gave up 2 bases; unmatched junction bases: 7. This CDR3 is 16 amino acids long. In nucleotides, the CDR3 is TGCGCCAGCAGCAGGACAGGGGAATTGACTGGAAACACCATATATTTT. Translating it yields CASSRTGELTGNTIYF. The full variable domain, with the rest looked up from reference TRBV5-1 and TRBJ1-3, is KAGVTQTPRYLIKTRGQQVTLSCSPISGHRSVSWYQQTPGQGLQFLFEYFSETQRNKGNFPGRFSGRQFSNSRSEMNVSTLELGDSALYLCASSRTGELTGNTIYFGEGSWLTVV.

The chain carries TRBV27 and TRBJ2-2, with D hard to call. The CDR3 runs to 12 residues. Germline-derived CDR1 and CDR2 are MNHEY and SMNVEV (reference sequence). The germline V and J ends were trimmed by 3 bases and 6 bases, with 5 bases remaining between them. The CDR3 bases are TGTGCCAGCAGTTTCCCGTCCGGGGAGCTGTTTTTT. Protein product: CASSFPSGELFF.

The gene calls are TRBV5-6 and TRBJ1-2; possible D gene TRBD1, 6 bases. Trimming removed 3 bases from V and 4 bases from J, with 13 bases in between. CDR1 and CDR2 (germline): SGHDT, YYEEEE. This CDR3 is 14 amino acids long. In DNA, the CDR3 is TGTGCCAGCAGCTGGCAACAGGGATCCTATGGCTACACCTTC. It yields the protein CASSWQQGSYGYTF.

The chain joins TRBV6-5 to TRBJ1-2; no clear D. This CDR3 spans 13 amino acids. Germline V gene data show CDR1 as MNHEY and CDR2 as SVGAGI. V gave up 0 bases and J gave up 3 bases, with 5 bases separating them. The CDR3 protein is CASSYSPDYGYTF. CDR3 DNA sequence: TGTGCCAGCAGTTACTCACCGGACTATGGCTACACCTTC.

The V and J genes are TRBV5-1 and TRBJ2-1; 10 positions match TRBD1. Germline values: CDR1 SGHRS, CDR2 YFSETQ. The CDR3 contains 15 residues. Trimming removed 4 bases from V and 4 bases from J; junction bases left unmatched: 5. The CDR3 spells CASSKGTGEYNEQFF. The CDR3 bases are TGCGCCAGCAGCAAGGGGACAGGGGAGTACAATGAGCAGTTCTTC.